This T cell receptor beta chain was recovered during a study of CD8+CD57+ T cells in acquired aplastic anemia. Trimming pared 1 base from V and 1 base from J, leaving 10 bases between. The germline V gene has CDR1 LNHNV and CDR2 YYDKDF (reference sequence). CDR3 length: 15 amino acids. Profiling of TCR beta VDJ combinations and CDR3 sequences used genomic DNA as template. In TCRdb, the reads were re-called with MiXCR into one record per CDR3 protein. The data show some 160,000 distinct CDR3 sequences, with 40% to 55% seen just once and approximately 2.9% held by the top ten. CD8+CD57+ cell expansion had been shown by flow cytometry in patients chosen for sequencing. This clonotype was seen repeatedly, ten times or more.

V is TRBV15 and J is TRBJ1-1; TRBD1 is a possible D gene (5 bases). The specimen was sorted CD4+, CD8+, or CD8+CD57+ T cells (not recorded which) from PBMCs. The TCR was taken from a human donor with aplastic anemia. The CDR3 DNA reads TGTGCCACCAGCAGAGGAACAGGAGGGAACACTGAAGCTTTCTTT. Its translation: CATSRGTGGNTEAFF.